These 8 T cell receptor beta chains came from one sample sequenced in a study of blood T cell repertoires in COVID-19. The repertoire was sequenced with immunoSEQ multiplex PCR; TCRdb's copy has only in-frame clones and lacks some. The repertoire consists of around 130,000 clones, with more than 75% occurring once and the leading ten covering roughly 2.2%. Source material: peripheral blood. All receptors come from a man between 65 and 85 years old with active COVID-19.

J is TRBJ2-2 and V is TRBV19; a possible D gene is TRBD1 (6 bases). The CDR3 consists of 16 residues. Germline CDR1 reads LNHDA; CDR2 reads SQIVND (reference sequence). Trimming shortened V by 0 bases and J by 4 bases, and 12 bases separated the two germline ends. CDR3 sequence: CASSIDPTGPTGELFF. The CDR3 DNA reads as TGTGCCAGTAGTATAGATCCGACAGGTCCCACCGGGGAGCTGTTTTTT.

The genes are TRBV27 and TRBJ2-2, with TRBD2 matching over 13 bases. The germline gives CDR1 MNHEY, CDR2 SMNVEV (reference sequence). V lost 3 bases, J lost 0 bases, and 4 bases stayed unmatched. The CDR3 spans 18 residues. CDR3 region: CASSLTSGRPANTGELFF. CDR3 coding DNA: TGTGCCAGCAGTTTGACTAGCGGGAGGCCTGCGAACACCGGGGAGCTGTTTTTT.

Here the CDR3 DNA reads TGTGCCTGGAGGGCAGCGAAAGATACGCAGTATTTT. This gives the protein CAWRAAKDTQYF. The genes are TRBV30 and TRBJ2-3; no clear D. The CDR3 totals 12 residues. Trimming cost V 3 bases and J 5 bases, with 9 bases left between them. CDR1 is GTSNPN, CDR2 SVGIG, per germline (reference sequence). The full variable domain, its missing parts supplied by reference TRBV30 and TRBJ2-3, is SQTIHQWPATLVQPVGSPLSLECTVEGTSNPNLYWYRQAAGRGLQLLFYSVGIGQISSEVPQNLSASRPQDRQFILSSKKLLLSDSGFYLCAWRAAKDTQYFGPGTRLTVL.

On this clone: This sample also contains other DNA sequences that code for the same CDR3. The chain uses TRBV7-2 and TRBJ2-7, with a weak D call TRBD1 (6 bases). The CDR3 is made up of 13 amino acids. Deletions cut 1 base from V and 2 bases from J, with 6 bases between. Germline CDR1 and CDR2: SGHTA and FQGNSA. CDR3 DNA: TGTGCCAGCAGCTTAGACAGGGCCTACGAGCAGTACTTC. It yields the protein CASSLDRAYEQYF.

V usage is TRBV5-3 and J usage is TRBJ2-2; the D gene is possibly TRBD1 (5 bases). Being an ORF, TRBV5-3 has a function that is uncertain. The CDR3 has 16 residues. Trimming took off 0 bases at V and 4 bases at J, with 13 bases between the two ends. For the CDR3, the DNA is TGTGCCAGAAGCTTGGACACCTTTAGGGGCACCGGGGAGCTGTTTTTT. As protein: CARSLDTFRGTGELFF.

J is TRBJ2-7 and V is TRBV4-2; D is unresolved. The CDR3 runs 17 residues. Germline V CDR1 and CDR2: LGHNA, YNFKEQ. With 1 base removed from V and 3 bases from J, the gap between germline ends came to 19 bases. The CDR3 bases are TGTGCCAGCAGCCAAGCTACCCTCAGGTACAATGACTACGAGCAGTACTTC. It yields the protein CASSQATLRYNDYEQYF.

This chain uses TRBV7-2 with TRBJ2-1; TRBD2 is a possible D gene (5 bases). The germline V and J ends were trimmed by 5 bases and 2 bases, with 13 bases remaining between them. The V gene's germline CDR1 is SGHTA and CDR2 FQGNSA. The CDR3 sequence is 15 residues long. The CDR3 region is CASSPGVAAYNEQFF. In DNA, the CDR3 is TGTGCCAGCAGCCCCGGGGTAGCCGCCTACAATGAGCAGTTCTTC.

This chain links TRBV28 with TRBJ1-2, with D perhaps TRBD1 (5 bases). Trimming removed 4 bases at V and 3 bases at J, with 12 bases between. This CDR3 spans 14 amino acids. The germline V gene has CDR1 MDHEN and CDR2 SYDVKM. CDR3 DNA sequence: TGTGCCAGCAGTTCCCCGGGGGGAGACTATGGCTACACCTTC. Translation: CASSSPGGDYGYTF.